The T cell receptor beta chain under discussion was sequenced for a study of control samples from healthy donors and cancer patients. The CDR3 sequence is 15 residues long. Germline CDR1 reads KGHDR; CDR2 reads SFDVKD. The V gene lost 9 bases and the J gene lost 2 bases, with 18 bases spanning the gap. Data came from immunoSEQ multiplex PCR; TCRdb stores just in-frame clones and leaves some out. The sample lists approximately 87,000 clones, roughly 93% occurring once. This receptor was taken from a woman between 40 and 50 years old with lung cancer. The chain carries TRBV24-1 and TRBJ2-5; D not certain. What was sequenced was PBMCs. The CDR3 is CATATRGRLQETQYF. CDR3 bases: TGTGCCACCGCTACTCGCGGCCGTCTACAAGAGACCCAGTACTTC.